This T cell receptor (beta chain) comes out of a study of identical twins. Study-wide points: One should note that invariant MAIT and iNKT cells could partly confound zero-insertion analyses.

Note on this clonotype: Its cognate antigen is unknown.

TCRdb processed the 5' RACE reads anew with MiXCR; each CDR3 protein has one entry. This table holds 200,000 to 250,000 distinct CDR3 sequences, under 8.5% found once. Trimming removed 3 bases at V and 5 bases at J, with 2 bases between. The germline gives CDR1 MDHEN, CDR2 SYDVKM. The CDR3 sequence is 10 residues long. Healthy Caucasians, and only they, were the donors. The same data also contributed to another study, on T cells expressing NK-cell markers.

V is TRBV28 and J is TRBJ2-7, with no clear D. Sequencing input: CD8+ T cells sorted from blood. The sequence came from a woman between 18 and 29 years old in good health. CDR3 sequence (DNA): TGTGCCAGCAGTTTCAACGAGCAGTACTTC. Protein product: CASSFNEQYF.